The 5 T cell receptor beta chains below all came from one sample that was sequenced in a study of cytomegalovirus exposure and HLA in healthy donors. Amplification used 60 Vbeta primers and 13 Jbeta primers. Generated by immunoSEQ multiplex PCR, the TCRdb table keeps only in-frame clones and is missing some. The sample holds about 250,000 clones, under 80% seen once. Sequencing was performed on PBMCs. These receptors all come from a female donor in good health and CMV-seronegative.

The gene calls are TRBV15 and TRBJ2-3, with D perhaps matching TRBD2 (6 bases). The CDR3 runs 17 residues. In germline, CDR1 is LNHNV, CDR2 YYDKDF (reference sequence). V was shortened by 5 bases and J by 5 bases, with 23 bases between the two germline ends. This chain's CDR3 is CATSPRRVGGPGDTQYF. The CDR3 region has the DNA TGTGCCACCAGCCCCCGCAGGGTGGGAGGCCCAGGAGATACGCAGTATTTT.

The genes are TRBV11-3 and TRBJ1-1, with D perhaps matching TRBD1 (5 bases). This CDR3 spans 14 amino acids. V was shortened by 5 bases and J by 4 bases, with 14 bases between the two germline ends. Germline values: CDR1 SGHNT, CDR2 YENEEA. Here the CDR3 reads CASSPVGGVTEAFF. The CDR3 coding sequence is TGTGCCAGCAGCCCGGTTGGGGGGGTCACTGAAGCTTTCTTT.

Here the CDR3 DNA reads TGTGCCAGCAGCCAAACTGGGGAGCTGTTTTTT. Translating gives CASSQTGELFF. The rearrangement joins TRBV7-8 to TRBJ2-2, with unresolved D. The V end was cut by 5 bases, the J end by 8 bases, with 6 bases between. Looked up from germline, CDR1 is SGHVS and CDR2 is FQNEAQ. The CDR3 has 11 residues.

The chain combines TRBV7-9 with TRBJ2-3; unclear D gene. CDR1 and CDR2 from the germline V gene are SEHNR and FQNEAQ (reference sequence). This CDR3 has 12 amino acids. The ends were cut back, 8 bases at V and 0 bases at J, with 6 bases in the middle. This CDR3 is CASSPSTDTQYF. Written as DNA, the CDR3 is TGTGCCAGCTCCCCTAGCACAGATACGCAGTATTTT.

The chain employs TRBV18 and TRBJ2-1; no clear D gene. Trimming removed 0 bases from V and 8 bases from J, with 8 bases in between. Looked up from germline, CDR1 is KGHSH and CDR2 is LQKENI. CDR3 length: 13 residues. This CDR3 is CASSPPSGYEQFF. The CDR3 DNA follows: TGTGCCAGCTCACCACCATCGGGTTATGAGCAGTTCTTC.